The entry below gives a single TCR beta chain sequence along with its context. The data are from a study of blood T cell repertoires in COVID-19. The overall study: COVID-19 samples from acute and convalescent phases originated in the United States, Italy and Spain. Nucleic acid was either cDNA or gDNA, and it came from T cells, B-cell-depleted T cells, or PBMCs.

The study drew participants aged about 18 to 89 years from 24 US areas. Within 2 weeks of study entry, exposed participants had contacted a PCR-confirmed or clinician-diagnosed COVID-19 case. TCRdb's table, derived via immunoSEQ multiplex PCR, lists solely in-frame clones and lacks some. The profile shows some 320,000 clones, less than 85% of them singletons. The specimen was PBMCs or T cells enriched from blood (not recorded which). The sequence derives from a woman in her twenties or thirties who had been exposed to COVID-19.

CDR3 protein: CASSPRQITGNTIYF. The CDR3 bases are TGTGCCAGCAGCCCGCGACAGATAACTGGAAACACCATATATTTT. The rearrangement links TRBV3-1 (or the pseudogene TRBV3-2) to TRBJ1-3, with a possible D match to TRBD1 (5 bases). From germline, CDR1 is LGHDT and CDR2 YNNKEL (reference sequence). The CDR3 consists of 15 residues. Deletions cut 4 bases from V and 2 bases from J, with 12 bases between.